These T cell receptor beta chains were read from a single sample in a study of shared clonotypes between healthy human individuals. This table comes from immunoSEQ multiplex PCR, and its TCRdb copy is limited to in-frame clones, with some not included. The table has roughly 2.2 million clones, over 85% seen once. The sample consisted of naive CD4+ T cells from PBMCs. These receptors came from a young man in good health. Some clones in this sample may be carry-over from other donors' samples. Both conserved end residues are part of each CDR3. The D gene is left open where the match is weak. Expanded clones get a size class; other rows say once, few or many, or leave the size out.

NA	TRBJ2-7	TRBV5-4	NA	TGTGCCAGCAGCTTAGGGGAACCGAGCTCCTACGAGCAGTACTTC	CASSLGEPSSYEQYF
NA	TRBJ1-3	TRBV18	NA	TGTGCCAGCTCCCCGACCGTCGACTCTGGAAACACCATATATTTT	CASSPTVDSGNTIYF
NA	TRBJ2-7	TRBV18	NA	TGTGCCAGCTCACCACTTACGGGGGCCTACGAGCAGTACTTC	CASSPLTGAYEQYF
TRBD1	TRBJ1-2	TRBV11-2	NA	TGTGCCAGCAGCTTAGGACCACAGGGGGCTTATCGCTACACCTTC	CASSLGPQGAYRYTF
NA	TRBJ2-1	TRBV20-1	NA	TGCAGTGCCCGGAGCAATGAGCAGTTCTTC	CSARSNEQFF
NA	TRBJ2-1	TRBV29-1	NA	TGCAGCGCCCCATACCAGACAGGTAGATCCTACAATGAGCAGTTCTTC	CSAPYQTGRSYNEQFF
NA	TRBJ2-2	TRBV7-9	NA	TGTGCCAGCAGCTTATTACGATCGGGAAGTGTCACCGGGGAGCTGTTTTTT	CASSLLRSGSVTGELFF
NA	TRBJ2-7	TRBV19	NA	TGTGCCAGTAGCCCTGGGGTGGGCGCACACCTCTACGAGCAGTACTTC	CASSPGVGAHLYEQYF
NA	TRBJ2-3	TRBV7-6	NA	TGTGCCAGCACCAACCCCGCGGGCACAGATACGCAGTATTTT	CASTNPAGTDTQYF
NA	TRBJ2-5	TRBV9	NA	TGTGCCAGCACCAAAGGAGGGGGCCAAGAGACCCAGTACTTC	CASTKGGGQETQYF
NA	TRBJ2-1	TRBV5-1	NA	TGCGCCAGCAGCTTGGCAGCGGGCAACAATGAGCAGTTCTTC	CASSLAAGNNEQFF
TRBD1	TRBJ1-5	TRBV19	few	TGTGCCAGTAGTGGACAGGGGGCGGGCAATCAGCCCCAGCATTTT	CASSGQGAGNQPQHF
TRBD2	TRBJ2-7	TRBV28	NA	TGTGCCAGCAGCCCGGCTGGGGCTAGCGGGACCTACGAGCAGTACTTC	CASSPAGASGTYEQYF
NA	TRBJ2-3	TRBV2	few	TGTGCCAGCAAACCCGTCGGGGATACGCAGTATTTT	CASKPVGDTQYF
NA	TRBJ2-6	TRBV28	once	TGTGCCAGCAGCCCCCCAGGAATCTCTGGGGCCAACGTCCTGACTTTC	CASSPPGISGANVLTF
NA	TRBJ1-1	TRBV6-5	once	TGTGCCAGCAGCCGGACAATAATCGACACTGAAGCTTTCTTT	CASSRTIIDTEAFF
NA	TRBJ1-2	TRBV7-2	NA	TGTGCCAGCAGCTCAGAGGGTATACACTATGGCTACACCTTC	CASSSEGIHYGYTF
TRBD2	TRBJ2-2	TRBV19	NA	TGTGCCAGTAGTACAAGCGGGATCGGGGAGCTGTTTTTT	CASSTSGIGELFF
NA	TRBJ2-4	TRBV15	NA	TGTGCCACCAGCCCCGCCAAAGCCAAAAACATTCAGTACTTC	CATSPAKAKNIQYF
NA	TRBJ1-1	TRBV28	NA	TGTGCCAGCAGTTTCGACGCACTGACGGTAATAGCTTTCTTT	CASSFDALTVIAFF
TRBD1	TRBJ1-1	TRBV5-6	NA	TGTGCCAGCAGCTTTTTGGACAGGGAGAACACTGAAGCTTTCTTT	CASSFLDRENTEAFF
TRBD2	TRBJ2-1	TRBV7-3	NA	TGTGCCAGCAGCTTAACCAGCGGGGTCTACAATGAGCAGTTCTTC	CASSLTSGVYNEQFF
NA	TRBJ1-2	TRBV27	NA	TGTGCCAGCAGTCGCACAGGGTACTATGGCTACACCTTC	CASSRTGYYGYTF
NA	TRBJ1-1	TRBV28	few	TGTGCCAGCAGTTCGAGAGTGACTGAAGCTTTCTTT	CASSSRVTEAFF
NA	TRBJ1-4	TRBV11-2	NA	TGTGCCAGCAGCTTAACGGGCTCTAATGAAAAACTGTTTTTT	CASSLTGSNEKLFF
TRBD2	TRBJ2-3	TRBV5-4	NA	TGTGCCAGCACAGGCGGGACTAGCGGATCCTTGACGCAGTATTTT	CASTGGTSGSLTQYF
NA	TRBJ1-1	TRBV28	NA	TGTGCCAGCAGTTCTCCTCGTGGAGGGAATACTGAAGCTTTCTTT	CASSSPRGGNTEAFF
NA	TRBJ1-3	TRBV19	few	TGTGCCAGTAGTATGGGCCGGACCAATTCTGGAAACACCATATATTTT	CASSMGRTNSGNTIYF
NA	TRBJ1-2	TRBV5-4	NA	TGTGCCAGCAGCTTGACGGGAAACCCAGTCAACGGCTACACCTTC	CASSLTGNPVNGYTF
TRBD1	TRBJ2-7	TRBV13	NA	TGTGCCAGCAGCCCTACCCTGTTGGACAGGGGAACCTACGAGCAGTACTTC	CASSPTLLDRGTYEQYF
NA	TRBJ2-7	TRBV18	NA	TGTGCCAGCTCACCACCGTGGGATTTCGAGCAGTACTTC	CASSPPWDFEQYF
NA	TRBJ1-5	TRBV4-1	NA	TGCGCCAGCAGCCAAGATAGGCAGCGCAGGCAGCCCCAGCATTTT	CASSQDRQRRQPQHF
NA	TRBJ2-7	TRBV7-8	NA	TGTGCCAGCAGCTCCCTCTCTCGGGGCAAGTCGGAGCAGTACTTC	CASSSLSRGKSEQYF
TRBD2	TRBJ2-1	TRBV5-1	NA	TGCGCCAGCAGCCCGGGAGGCCCCTACAATGAGCAGTTCTTC	CASSPGGPYNEQFF
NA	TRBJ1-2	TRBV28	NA	TGTGCCAGCAGTTTGGGGCCTTATGGCTACACCTTC	CASSLGPYGYTF
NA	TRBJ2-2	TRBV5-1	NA	TGCGCCAGCACCCGGGACACAAACACCGGGGAGCTGTTTTTT	CASTRDTNTGELFF
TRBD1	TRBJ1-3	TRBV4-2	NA	TGTGCCAGCAGCGGCAGGGGGGGCACGATAGTTGGAAACACCATATATTTT	CASSGRGGTIVGNTIYF
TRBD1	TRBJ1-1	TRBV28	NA	TGTGCCAGCAGGGACCAGGGGGGAAACACTGAAGCTTTCTTT	CASRDQGGNTEAFF
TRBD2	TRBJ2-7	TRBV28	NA	TGTGCCAGCACCGGCTCGGGCGGGAGGGTTACACAGCAGTACTTC	CASTGSGGRVTQQYF
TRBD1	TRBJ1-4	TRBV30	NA	TGTGCCTGGACGGACAGGGGAGAAAAACTGTTTTTT	CAWTDRGEKLFF
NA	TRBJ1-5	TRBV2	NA	TGTGCCAGCAGGTCCGGGACACGCCGGAATCAGCCCCAGCATTTT	CASRSGTRRNQPQHF
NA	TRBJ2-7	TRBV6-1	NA	TGTGCCAGCGGCACACCTCCCTACGAGCAGTACTTC	CASGTPPYEQYF
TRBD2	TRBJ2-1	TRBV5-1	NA	TGCGCCAGCAGCTTGGTTGCGGGAGCGGTAAATGAGCAGTTCTTC	CASSLVAGAVNEQFF
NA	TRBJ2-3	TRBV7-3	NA	TGTGCCAGCAGCTTATCACCGGGAAGAGATACGCAGTATTTT	CASSLSPGRDTQYF
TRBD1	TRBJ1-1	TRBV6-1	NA	TGTGCCAGCGGTGTTGGGCCGGGGACAGACACTGAAGCTTTCTTT	CASGVGPGTDTEAFF
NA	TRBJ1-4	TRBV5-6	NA	TGTGCCAGCAGCCAACCGGGACCCAATGAAAAACTGTTTTTT	CASSQPGPNEKLFF
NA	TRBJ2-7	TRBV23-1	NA	TGCGCCAGCAGTCAGCGGCCAGGTAAGACCGAGCAGTACTTC	CASSQRPGKTEQYF
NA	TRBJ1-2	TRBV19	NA	TGTGCCAGCACAGGGTATCATGGCTACACCTTC	CASTGYHGYTF
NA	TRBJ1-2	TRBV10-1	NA	TGCGCCAGCAATAGCCGGGACGGAGTTTCGTGCACCTTC	CASNSRDGVSCTF